One T cell receptor beta chain is described in this entry. V trimming: 1 base; J trimming: 4 bases; junction bases outside the gene matches: 2. The CDR3 spans 14 residues. Germline V CDR1 and CDR2: LNHDA, SQIVND (reference sequence). These data are taken from a study of blood T cell repertoires in COVID-19. Libraries were prepared by immunoSEQ multiplex PCR; TCRdb keeps only in-frame clonotypes and omits some of them. The table shows around 330,000 clones, with about 89% occurring only once. V is TRBV19 and J is TRBJ2-7, with 9 bases lining up with TRBD2. The TCR was taken from a man aged 55 to 70 who had recovered from COVID-19. The material sequenced was PBMCs or T cells enriched from blood (not recorded which). In DNA form, the CDR3 reads TGTGCCAGTAGTATAGGAGCGGGAGGATACGAGCAGTACTTC. Amino acid sequence: CASSIGAGGYEQYF.